Presented here are 2 T cell receptor beta chains from one specimen sequenced in a study of blood T cell repertoires in COVID-19. TCRdb's table, derived via immunoSEQ multiplex PCR, lists solely in-frame clones and lacks some. The table lists around 140,000 clones, 80% to 85% of them singletons. The sample was peripheral blood. All receptors derive from a human donor in a cohort sampled during active COVID-19.

The chain recombines TRBV2 with TRBJ1-2; 8 bases line up with TRBD1. From germline, CDR1 is SNHLY and CDR2 FYNNEI. This CDR3 has 13 amino acids. Germline trimming cut 7 bases from V and 7 bases from J; bases unmatched to any gene: 8. CDR3 in amino acids: CASKDRAPLGYTF. The CDR3 DNA sequence: TGTGCCAGCAAGGACAGGGCCCCTCTTGGCTACACCTTC.

CDR3 DNA sequence: TGTGCCTGGAGTGGGACGTGGGAGGAGGTCTATGGCTACACCTTC. Encoded protein: CAWSGTWEEVYGYTF. The rearrangement links TRBV30 to TRBJ1-2; D is undetermined. The germline V and J ends were trimmed by 1 base and 4 bases, with 16 bases remaining between them. The CDR3 covers 15 residues. Germline V lookup: CDR1 GTSNPN, CDR2 SVGIG (reference sequence). Complete variable domain (other parts from reference TRBV30 and TRBJ1-2): SQTIHQWPATLVQPVGSPLSLECTVEGTSNPNLYWYRQAAGRGLQLLFYSVGIGQISSEVPQNLSASRPQDRQFILSSKKLLLSDSGFYLCAWSGTWEEVYGYTFGSGTRLTVV.